The entry that follows covers one T cell receptor beta chain sequence. The data originate from a study of blood T cell repertoires in COVID-19. The table came from immunoSEQ multiplex PCR; TCRdb's copy has only in-frame clones and leaves some out. The sample records over 50,000 clones, approximately 91% being singletons. The sample comprised peripheral blood. The sequence came from a man in his fifties or sixties with active COVID-19.

CDR3: CASSSTLKRELYDVDTQYF. The CDR3 nucleotides read TGCGCCAGCAGCTCCACGCTCAAGCGGGAGTTATATGATGTAGATACGCAGTATTTT. The J gene is TRBJ2-3, the V gene TRBV5-1; the match to TRBD2 covers 8 bases. The CDR3 runs 19 residues. V dropped 3 bases and J dropped 5; count of bases not matched to a gene: 20. The germline V gene encodes CDR1 SGHRS and CDR2 YFSETQ.